This T cell receptor beta chain was recovered during a study of glioma-infiltrating T cells. Study-wide points: Above-expected tissue-blood divergence occurred in all gliomas, most in low-grade ones. Only very few CDR3 sequences appeared in both tissue and blood.

This clonotype is labeled medium-sized. As yet, its antigen is unknown. This CDR3 is built from 18 residues. Germline values: CDR1 MNHEY, CDR2 SMNVEV (reference sequence). The V segment lost 3 bases and the J segment 8 bases; nucleotides outside the gene matches: 15. The iRepertoire nested amplicon-rescue multiplex PCR amplified TCR alpha and beta CDR3s from RNA. One-step reverse transcription and amplification started from around 100-400 ng of tissue mRNA or PBMC total RNA. TCRdb passed the multiplex PCR reads through MiXCR, listing each CDR3 protein once. The table lists about 4,800 distinct CDR3 sequences, roughly 30% of them singletons.

Sequencing was carried out using glioma tissue, nonneoplastic brain tissue, or PBMCs (not recorded which). This chain links TRBV27 with TRBJ2-1; 11 bases fit TRBD2. The receptor was derived from a human donor with low-grade glioma or glioblastoma, undergoing nonglioma brain surgery, or in good health (not recorded which). The CDR3 loop reads CASSLLLAGGQLGHEQFF. CDR3 bases: TGTGCCAGCAGTTTGCTCCTAGCGGGAGGCCAGCTAGGTCATGAGCAGTTCTTC.